Listed below are T cell receptor beta chains from one sample, sequenced in a study of blood T cell repertoires in COVID-19. Repertoires were generated with immunoSEQ multiplex PCR, while TCRdb's copy carries only in-frame clones and drops some. The sample has 300,000 to 500,000 clones; 70% to 90% are singletons. Specimen: PBMCs or T cells enriched from blood (not recorded which). Receptors originate from a woman in her twenties or thirties with acute COVID-19. The CDR3 runs from the conserved cysteine through the conserved F or W. D genes are given only for firm matches. Expanded clones get a size class; other rows say once, few or many, or leave the size out.

V gene	D gene	J gene	clone size	CDR3 protein	CDR3 DNA
TRBV2	-	TRBJ1-4	-	CASSDPDEKLFF	TGTGCCAGCAGTGACCCGGATGAAAAACTGTTTTTT
TRBV7-7	TRBD2	TRBJ2-1	-	CASSAGGSGGGGEQFF	TGTGCCAGCAGCGCCGGTGGTAGCGGGGGCGGCGGTGAGCAGTTCTTC
TRBV11-2	TRBD2	TRBJ2-3	few	CASSLRSGGADTQYF	TGTGCCAGCAGCTTAAGAAGCGGGGGGGCAGATACGCAGTATTTT
TRBV5-1	TRBD2	TRBJ2-5	-	CASSLLTSGGKTQYF	TGCGCCAGCAGCTTGCTCACTAGCGGGGGAAAGACCCAGTACTTC
TRBV7-3	TRBD2	TRBJ2-2	-	CASSLLRGQRGGVGELFF	TGTGCCAGCAGCCTCCTGCGCGGACAGCGGGGGGGAGTCGGGGAGCTGTTTTTT
TRBV4-1	-	TRBJ1-2	-	CASSQDPGSTGHYGYTF	TGCGCCAGCAGCCAAGACCCCGGGTCGACAGGACACTATGGCTACACCTTC
TRBV25-1	-	TRBJ1-3	-	CASSEPGAAGNTIYF	TGTGCCAGCAGTGAACCAGGGGCAGCTGGAAACACCATATATTTT
TRBV5-5	TRBD1	TRBJ2-7	-	CASSDGKRAGGSYEQYF	TGTGCCAGCAGCGATGGAAAACGGGCAGGGGGTAGCTACGAGCAGTACTTC
TRBV9	-	TRBJ2-7	-	CASSRTVPNEQYF	TGTGCCAGCAGCCGGACAGTCCCTAACGAGCAGTACTTC
TRBV7-2	-	TRBJ1-3	few	CASSLDRGNTIYF	TGTGCCAGCAGCTTAGACAGGGGAAACACCATATATTTT
TRBV21-1	-	TRBJ2-1	-	CASSLRGQNEQFF	TGTGCCAGCAGCCTACGGGGACAGAATGAGCAGTTCTTC
TRBV19	TRBD1	TRBJ2-7	-	CASSPGQGTSEQYF	TGTGCCAGTAGCCCGGGACAGGGGACGAGCGAGCAGTACTTC